This entry lists 4 T cell receptor beta chains sequenced from one sample in a study of blood T cells in healthy people across ages. Together with a sample-barcoded 5' primer, a J-beta primer mix was included in a second PCR lasting roughly 6 to 12 cycles. TCRdb fed the 5' RACE reads into MiXCR, producing one record per CDR3 protein. Altogether 700,000 to 1,000,000 distinct CDR3 sequences are present, about 42% being singletons, with the ten largest covering around 18%. The sample was blood. The receptors were sampled from a man in his fifties or sixties in good health.

V usage is TRBV11-2 and J usage is TRBJ2-5; D might be TRBD1 (5 bases). The DNA end lines up better with TRBJ2-7; the J call may be wrong. The CDR3 runs 14 residues. From germline, CDR1 is SGHAT and CDR2 FQNNGV. The CDR3 loop reads CASSLVRGLYEQYF. CDR3 bases: TGTGCCAGCAGCTTAGTAAGGGGTCTCTACGAGCAGTACTTC.

The chain recombines TRBV6-5 with TRBJ2-1, with D hard to call. This CDR3 is built from 11 residues. V shed 0 bases and J shed 14 bases, with 8 bases lying between them. Germline assignment: CDR1 MNHEY and CDR2 SVGAGI. The CDR3 sequence is CASSYSRQEFF. The CDR3 nucleotides read TGTGCCAGCAGTTACTCGCGTCAGGAGTTCTTC.

This clonotype was observed a few times. This rearrangement joins TRBV5-1 to TRBJ2-3; a possible D gene is TRBD2 (6 bases). V lost 4 bases and J lost 6, with 15 bases in between. CDR1 and CDR2 from the germline V gene are SGHRS and YFSETQ. The CDR3 totals 14 residues. The CDR3 loop is CASSPRAGGDTQYF. CDR3 DNA sequence: TGCGCCAGCAGCCCGAGGGCTGGAGGGGATACGCAGTATTTT.

At least ten counts were recorded for this clonotype. This chain links TRBV6-6 with TRBJ2-7, with TRBD1 matching 8 bases. CDR3 length equals 15 residues. V lost 6 bases and J lost 3; bases outside the gene matches: 10. Germline V gene lookup returns CDR1 MNHNY and CDR2 SVGAGI (reference sequence). The CDR3 DNA reads as TGTGCCAGCAGATCCGGGACAGGAGGCCACTACGAGCAGTACTTC. Translated: CASRSGTGGHYEQYF.